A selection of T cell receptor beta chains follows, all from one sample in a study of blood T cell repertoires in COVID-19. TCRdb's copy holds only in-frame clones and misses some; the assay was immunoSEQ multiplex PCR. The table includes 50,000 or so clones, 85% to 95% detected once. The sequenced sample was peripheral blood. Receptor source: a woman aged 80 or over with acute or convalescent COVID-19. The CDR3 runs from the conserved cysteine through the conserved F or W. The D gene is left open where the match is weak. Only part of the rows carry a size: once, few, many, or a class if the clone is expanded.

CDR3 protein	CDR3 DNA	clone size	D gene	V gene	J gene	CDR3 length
CSVETWTGSGTDTQYF	TGCAGCGTTGAAACCTGGACAGGGTCTGGCACAGATACGCAGTATTTT	-	TRBD1	TRBV29-1	TRBJ2-3	16
CASSLGLAGDSDTQYF	TGCGCCAGCAGCTTGGGACTAGCGGGAGACTCCGATACGCAGTATTTT	-	TRBD2	TRBV5-1	TRBJ2-3	16
CASSPTGARVNTGELFF	TGTGCCAGCAGCCCAACGGGCGCGCGGGTGAACACCGGGGAGCTGTTTTTT	-	-	TRBV7-6	TRBJ2-2	17
CAWSLQGINQPQHF	TGTGCCTGGAGTTTACAGGGGATTAATCAGCCCCAGCATTTT	-	TRBD1	TRBV30	TRBJ1-5	14
CASSPTLTDQPQHF	TGTGCCAGCTCGCCTACCCTCACAGATCAGCCCCAGCATTTT	-	-	TRBV18	TRBJ1-5	14
CASSQGYGLADYEQYF	TGTGCCAGCAGCCAAGGCTACGGACTAGCAGACTACGAGCAGTACTTC	-	TRBD2	TRBV4-2	TRBJ2-7	16
CASSATWNQPQHF	TGTGCCAGCAGCGCCACATGGAATCAGCCCCAGCATTTT	-	-	TRBV6-5	TRBJ1-5	13
CAWSVRRTGTSGNTIYF	TGTGCCTGGAGTGTACGGCGGACAGGGACCTCTGGAAACACCATATATTTT	-	TRBD1	TRBV30	TRBJ1-3	17
CASSIGRGHEQYF	TGTGCCAGTAGTATAGGCAGGGGCCACGAGCAGTACTTC	-	-	TRBV19	TRBJ2-7	13
CSASSGGGRNTEAFF	TGCAGTGCCAGTAGTGGGGGGGGCCGGAACACTGAAGCTTTCTTT	-	-	TRBV20-1	TRBJ1-1	15
CASSPLPLAGSYNEQFF	TGTGCCAGCAGCCCCCTCCCGCTAGCGGGCTCCTACAATGAGCAGTTCTTC	-	TRBD2	TRBV14	TRBJ2-1	17
CASSLRTLNTEAFF	TGTGCCAGCAGCCTTCGGACATTGAACACTGAAGCTTTCTTT	-	-	TRBV7-8	TRBJ1-1	14
CASSRQGWSGNTIYF	TGTGCCAGCAGTCGACAGGGGTGGTCTGGAAACACCATATATTTT	-	TRBD1	TRBV6-5	TRBJ1-3	15
CASRTEGGSTEAFF	TGTGCCAGCAGGACTGAGGGGGGGAGCACTGAAGCTTTCTTT	-	-	TRBV5-6	TRBJ1-1	14
CPSSPGTGPSPLHF	TGTCCTTCTTCCCCGGGGACAGGACCTTCACCCCTCCACTTT	-	-	TRBV21-1	TRBJ1-6	14
CASSVRDLPTGELFF	TGTGCCAGCAGCGTCCGGGACTTGCCCACCGGGGAGCTGTTTTTT	-	-	TRBV9	TRBJ2-2	15
CASSFNRQTQFF	TGTGCCAGCAGTTTCAACCGACAGACGCAGTTCTTC	-	-	TRBV12-3/TRBV12-4	TRBJ2-1	12
CASSDSLNTEAFF	TGTGCCAGCAGCGACAGCCTAAACACTGAAGCTTTCTTT	-	-	TRBV14	TRBJ1-1	13
CSVEDRGLTEAFF	TGCAGCGTTGAGGACAGGGGGCTCACTGAAGCTTTCTTT	-	TRBD1	TRBV29-1	TRBJ1-1	13
CASNVAQGAGPLHF	TGTGCCAGCAACGTCGCCCAGGGAGCGGGGCCCCTCCACTTT	-	-	TRBV25-1	TRBJ1-6	14
CASSSEATSGANVLTF	TGTGCCAGCAGCTCCGAGGCGACGTCTGGGGCCAACGTCCTGACTTTC	-	-	TRBV7-2	TRBJ2-6	16
CASSSQGAGTEAFF	TGCGCCAGCAGCTCACAGGGGGCGGGCACTGAAGCTTTCTTT	once	TRBD1	TRBV5-1	TRBJ1-1	14
CAWSRDRGYNEQFF	TGTGCCTGGAGCCGGGACAGGGGATACAATGAGCAGTTCTTC	-	TRBD1	TRBV30	TRBJ2-1	14
CASSIIPRRMNTEAFF	TGTGCCAGTAGTATAATACCACGGAGGATGAACACTGAAGCTTTCTTT	-	-	TRBV19	TRBJ1-1	16
CASSHEKQTGGDSYEQYF	TGTGCCAGCAGCCACGAGAAACAGACAGGGGGCGACTCCTACGAGCAGTACTTC	-	TRBD1	TRBV5-6	TRBJ2-7	18
CASSIGQGAWNEQFF	TGCGCCAGCAGCATCGGACAGGGGGCTTGGAATGAGCAGTTCTTC	-	TRBD1	TRBV5-1	TRBJ2-1	15
CASSSTSGGYNEQFF	TGTGCCAGCTCGTCGACTAGCGGGGGCTACAATGAGCAGTTCTTC	-	TRBD2	TRBV18	TRBJ2-1	15
CAINPGGGDEQYF	TGTGCCATCAACCCAGGGGGCGGCGACGAGCAGTACTTC	-	TRBD1	TRBV10-3	TRBJ2-7	13
CAIRDRMGTEAFF	TGTGCCATCAGGGACAGGATGGGCACTGAAGCTTTCTTT	-	TRBD1	TRBV10-3	TRBJ1-1	13
CASTAGQQQFF	TGTGCCAGCACTGCGGGACAGCAGCAGTTCTTC	-	-	TRBV7-2	TRBJ2-1	11
CASSPRQVGTGENIQYF	TGTGCCAGCTCACCTAGGCAGGTGGGGACGGGAGAAAACATTCAGTACTTC	-	-	TRBV18	TRBJ2-4	17
CASSKGQGPYNEQFF	TGTGCCAGCAGCAAGGGACAGGGTCCCTACAATGAGCAGTTCTTC	-	TRBD1	TRBV5-8	TRBJ2-1	15
CASSYSELAGESEQFF	TGTGCCAGCAGTTACTCGGAACTAGCGGGAGAAAGTGAGCAGTTCTTC	-	TRBD2	TRBV6-5	TRBJ2-1	16
CASSVGTDTGELFF	TGTGCCAGCAGCGTCGGGACAGACACCGGGGAGCTGTTTTTT	-	TRBD1	TRBV7-9	TRBJ2-2	14
CASSPTHGQGLYGYTF	TGCGCCAGCAGCCCCACCCACGGACAGGGGCTCTATGGCTACACCTTC	-	TRBD1	TRBV5-1	TRBJ1-2	16
CASSYDWTGGKQYF	TGTGCCAGCAGTTACGATTGGACAGGGGGCAAGCAGTACTTC	-	TRBD1	TRBV6-5	TRBJ2-7	14
CASSYRGSLIYEQYF	TGTGCCAGCAGTTACCGAGGCAGCCTAATCTACGAGCAGTACTTC	-	-	TRBV6-2/TRBV6-3	TRBJ2-7	15
CASSRTGGLETQYF	TGTGCCAGTAGTCGGACAGGGGGGTTAGAGACCCAGTACTTC	once	TRBD1	TRBV19	TRBJ2-5	14
CASGKGLSTNEQFF	TGTGCCAGCGGTAAGGGACTTTCCACAAATGAGCAGTTCTTC	-	-	TRBV6-5	TRBJ2-1	14
CASSYSGQGITEAFF	TGTGCCAGCAGTTACTCGGGACAGGGAATTACTGAAGCTTTCTTT	-	TRBD1	TRBV6-5	TRBJ1-1	15